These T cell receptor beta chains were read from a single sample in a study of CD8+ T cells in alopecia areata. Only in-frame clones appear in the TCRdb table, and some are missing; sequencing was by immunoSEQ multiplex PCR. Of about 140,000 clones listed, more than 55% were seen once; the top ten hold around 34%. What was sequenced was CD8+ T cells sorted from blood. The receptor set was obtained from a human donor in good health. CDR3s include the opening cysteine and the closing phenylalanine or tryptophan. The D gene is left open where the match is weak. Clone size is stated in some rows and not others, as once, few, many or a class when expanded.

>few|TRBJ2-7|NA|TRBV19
CASSFGASGEQYF
TGTGCCAGTAGTTTCGGGGCGTCTGGGGAGCAGTACTTC
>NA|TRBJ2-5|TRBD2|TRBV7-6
CASGTGLAVLETQYF
TGTGCCAGCGGAACCGGACTAGCGGTCCTTGAGACCCAGTACTTC
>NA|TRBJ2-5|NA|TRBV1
CTSSPSRTRYF
TGCACCAGCAGCCCCTCGAGGACCCGGTACTTC
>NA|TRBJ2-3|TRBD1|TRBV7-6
CASSEGTGSTDTQYF
TGTGCCAGCAGCGAGGGGACAGGGAGCACAGATACGCAGTATTTT
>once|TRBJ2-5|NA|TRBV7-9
CASEVVGETQYF
TGTGCCAGCGAGGTAGTAGGGGAGACCCAGTACTTC
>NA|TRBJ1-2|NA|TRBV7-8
CASSLGRTYGYTF
TGTGCCAGCAGCTTAGGCAGAACCTATGGCTACACCTTC
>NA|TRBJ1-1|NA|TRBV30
CAFVGRTNTEAFF
TGTGCTTTTGTGGGCAGGACCAACACTGAAGCTTTCTTT
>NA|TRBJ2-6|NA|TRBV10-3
CAISEIAASSGANVLTF
TGTGCCATCAGTGAAATAGCGGCCTCCTCTGGGGCCAACGTCCTGACTTTC
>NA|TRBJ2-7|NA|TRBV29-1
CSATGVGLNEQYF
TGCAGCGCAACCGGAGTGGGTCTTAACGAGCAGTACTTC
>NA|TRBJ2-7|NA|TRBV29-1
CSVEDGSSYEQYF
TGCAGCGTTGAAGACGGCAGCTCCTACGAGCAGTACTTC
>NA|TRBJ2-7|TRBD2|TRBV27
CASSYLSGTSGIYEQYF
TGTGCCAGCAGTTACCTCTCCGGGACTAGCGGGATCTACGAGCAGTACTTC
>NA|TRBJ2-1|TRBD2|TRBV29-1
CSARVAGERDEQFF
TGCAGCGCCCGGGTAGCGGGAGAAAGGGATGAGCAGTTCTTC
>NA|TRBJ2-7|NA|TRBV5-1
CASRVWDGIGYEQYF
TGCGCCAGCAGGGTCTGGGACGGGATTGGGTACGAGCAGTACTTC
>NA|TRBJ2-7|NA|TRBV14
CASSAAGGAYEQYF
TGTGCCAGCAGCGCAGCCGGGGGCGCCTACGAGCAGTACTTC
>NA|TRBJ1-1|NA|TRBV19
CASRTGRANTEAFF
TGTGCCAGTAGAACCGGACGGGCAAATACTGAAGCTTTCTTT
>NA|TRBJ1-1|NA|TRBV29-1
CSVYGGTNTEAFF
TGCAGCGTTTATGGCGGGACGAACACTGAAGCTTTCTTT
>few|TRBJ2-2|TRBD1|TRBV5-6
CASSLDRDRANTGELFF
TGTGCCAGCAGCTTGGACCGGGACAGGGCGAACACCGGGGAGCTGTTTTTT
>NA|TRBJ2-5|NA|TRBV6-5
CASSYGRGGQETQYF
TGTGCCAGCAGTTACGGTAGAGGGGGCCAAGAGACCCAGTACTTC
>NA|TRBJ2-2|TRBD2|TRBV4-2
CASSPVGGDRWETGELFF
TGTGCCAGCAGCCCTGTCGGGGGGGATCGTTGGGAAACCGGGGAGCTGTTTTTT
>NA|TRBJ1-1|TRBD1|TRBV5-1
CASRVTGAVTEAFF
TGCGCCAGCAGGGTGACAGGGGCGGTCACTGAAGCTTTCTTT
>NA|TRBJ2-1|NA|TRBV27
CASSRSSEQFF
TGTGCCAGCAGTCGGTCTAGTGAGCAGTTCTTC
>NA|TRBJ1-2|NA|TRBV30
CAWRNYGYTF
TGTGCCTGGAGAAACTATGGCTACACCTTC
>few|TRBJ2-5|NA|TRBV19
CASSRFSGTETQYF
TGTGCCAGTAGTAGGTTTTCCGGAACAGAGACCCAGTACTTC
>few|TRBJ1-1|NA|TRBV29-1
CSVRTENTEAFF
TGCAGCGTTAGAACGGAGAACACTGAAGCTTTCTTT
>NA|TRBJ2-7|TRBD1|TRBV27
CATGQGFYEQYF
TGTGCCACCGGACAGGGGTTCTACGAGCAGTACTTC
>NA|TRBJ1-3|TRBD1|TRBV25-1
CASSDRTGVNTIYF
TGTGCCAGCAGTGACCGGACAGGGGTGAACACCATATATTTT
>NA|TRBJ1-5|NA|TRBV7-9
CASSYSGQLNQPQHF
TGTGCCAGCAGCTACTCCGGACAGCTCAATCAGCCCCAGCATTTT
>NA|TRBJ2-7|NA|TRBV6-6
CAVRLGAHATYEQYF
TGTGCCGTCCGCTTGGGGGCTCACGCGACCTACGAGCAGTACTTC
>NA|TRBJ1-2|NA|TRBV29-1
CSVEHWTADYLGYGYTF
TGCAGCGTTGAACACTGGACAGCCGATTACCTTGGCTATGGCTACACCTTC
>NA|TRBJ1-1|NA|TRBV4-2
CASSQESSANTEAFF
TGTGCCAGCAGCCAAGAGTCGTCCGCGAACACTGAAGCTTTCTTT
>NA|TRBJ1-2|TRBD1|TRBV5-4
CASSSGGNGYTF
TGTGCCAGCAGCTCAGGGGGCAATGGCTACACCTTC
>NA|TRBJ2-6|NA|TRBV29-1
CSVIVRGSGANVLTF
TGCAGCGTTATCGTTCGGGGATCTGGGGCCAACGTCCTGACTTTC
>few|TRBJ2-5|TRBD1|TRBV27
CASSSRRTGNSQETQYF
TGTGCCAGCAGTTCCCGGCGGACAGGGAACAGCCAAGAGACCCAGTACTTC
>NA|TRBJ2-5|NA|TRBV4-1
CASSQDPAEETQYF
TGCGCCAGCAGCCAAGATCCGGCAGAAGAGACCCAGTACTTC
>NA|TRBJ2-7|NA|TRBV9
CASSVDDSSYEQYF
TGTGCCAGCAGCGTTGACGACAGCTCCTACGAGCAGTACTTC
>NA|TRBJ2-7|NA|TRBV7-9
CASSPSPLEQYF
TGTGCCAGCAGCCCGTCCCCCCTTGAGCAGTACTTC
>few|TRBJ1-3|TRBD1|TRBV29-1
CSVATGFSGNTIYF
TGCAGCGTGGCGACAGGGTTCTCTGGAAACACCATATATTTT
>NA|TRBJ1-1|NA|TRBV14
CASSAWGITEAFF
TGTGCCAGCAGCGCCTGGGGAATCACTGAAGCTTTCTTT
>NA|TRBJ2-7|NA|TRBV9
CASSVASESYEQYF
TGTGCCAGCAGCGTAGCAAGCGAATCCTACGAGCAGTACTTC
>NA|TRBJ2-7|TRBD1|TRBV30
CASTGGGYEQYF
TGTGCCTCGACAGGGGGAGGCTACGAGCAGTACTTC
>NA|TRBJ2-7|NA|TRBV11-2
CASSLDYGYEQYF
TGTGCCAGCAGCTTAGATTATGGCTACGAGCAGTACTTC
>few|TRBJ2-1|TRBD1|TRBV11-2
CASSPPGTGRNEQFF
TGTGCCAGCAGCCCCCCCGGGACAGGGCGCAATGAGCAGTTCTTC